A single sample gave rise to the 11 T cell receptor beta chains below, sequenced in a study of a mutant IDH1 vaccine in newly diagnosed glioma. Assay used: immunoSEQ multiplex PCR; TCRdb lists only in-frame clones, some missing. The repertoire holds more than 80,000 clones, about four fifths seen once, with around 7.4% in the top ten. The time point here: baseline, week 1 (first vaccination visit). Documented treatment: pre-vaccination baseline after standard-of-care therapy. The source was PBMCs, collected from a glioma patient treated with radiotherapy, temozolomide or both. These TCRs come from a woman between 50 and 59 years old with glioma.

This chain connects TRBV25-1 to TRBJ2-6; D remains ambiguous. From germline, CDR1 is MGHDK and CDR2 SYGVNS. This CDR3 region has 15 residues. Trimming pared 4 bases from V and 1 base from J, leaving 8 bases between. CDR3 amino acids: CASSVLRSGANVLTF. CDR3 nucleotide sequence: TGTGCCAGCAGTGTCTTAAGGTCTGGGGCCAACGTCCTGACTTTC.

This chain links TRBV4-1 with TRBJ1-2, with a tentative D call TRBD1 (6 bases). The CDR3 is 15 amino acids. With 1 base removed from V and 6 bases from J, the gap between germline ends came to 15 bases. Germline CDR1 MGHRA, CDR2 YSYEKL. CDR3 residues: CASSQVGRGPDGYTF. As DNA, the CDR3 is TGCGCCAGCAGCCAAGTAGGACGGGGGCCGGATGGCTACACCTTC.

V and J are TRBV14 and TRBJ2-2; maybe TRBD2 (6 bases). This CDR3 spans 13 amino acids. Germline CDR1 and CDR2: SGHDN and FVKESK. V lost 3 bases to trimming and J lost 6 bases, with 8 bases between them. Written as DNA, the CDR3 is TGTGCCAGCAGCCAGGGAGGCCCCGGGGAGCTGTTTTTT. This sequence encodes CASSQGGPGELFF.

This clone was seen only once. The chain joins TRBV5-1 to TRBJ2-1; TRBD1 might be the D (6 bases). In germline, CDR1 is SGHRS, CDR2 YFSETQ. There are 16 residues in the CDR3. The V and J ends lost 2 bases and 0 bases respectively, with 12 bases between them. CDR3 sequence: CASSLATGSSYNEQFF. CDR3 nucleotide sequence: TGCGCCAGCAGCTTAGCTACAGGGAGCTCCTACAATGAGCAGTTCTTC.

The CDR3 loop reads CASSQVVLGYEQYF. CDR3 sequence (DNA): TGCGCCAGCAGCCAAGTAGTTTTGGGGTACGAGCAGTACTTC. The chain uses TRBV4-1 and TRBJ2-7; no clear D gene. Per germline, CDR1 MGHRA and CDR2 YSYEKL. The CDR3 covers 14 residues. The ends were cut back, 1 base at V and 4 bases at J, with 11 bases in the middle.

This chain joins TRBV7-6 and TRBJ2-7; TRBD1 might be the D (6 bases). Trimming took 6 bases from V and 3 from J, leaving 18 bases between them. Per germline, CDR1 SGHVS and CDR2 FNYEAQ. The CDR3 loop spans 15 amino acids. The CDR3 loop reads CASSPGRGVIYEQYF. CDR3 DNA: TGTGCCAGCAGTCCAGGCAGGGGAGTAATCTACGAGCAGTACTTC. Complete variable domain (other parts from reference TRBV7-6 and TRBJ2-7): GAGVSQSPRYKVTKRGQDVALRCDPISGHVSLYWYRQALGQGPEFLTYFNYEAQQDKSGLPNDRFSAERPEGSISTLTIQRTEQRDSAMYRCASSPGRGVIYEQYFGPGTRLTVT.

The chain couples TRBV7-2 to TRBJ2-7; no definite D call. V shed 5 bases and J shed 5 bases, with 16 bases lying between them. The CDR3 consists of 14 residues. Per germline, CDR1 SGHTA and CDR2 FQGNSA. CDR3 sequence: CASSVRGLVHEQYF. The CDR3 bases are TGTGCCAGCAGCGTTCGTGGGTTGGTCCACGAGCAGTACTTC.

V is TRBV18 and J is TRBJ2-7; perhaps TRBD1 as D (5 bases). Germline assignment: CDR1 KGHSH and CDR2 LQKENI. Trimming cost V 2 bases and J 7 bases, with 9 bases left between them. The CDR3 is 12 residues long. The CDR3 DNA is TGTGCCAGCTCACCAAAAGGGGTTGAGCAGTACTTC. Its translation: CASSPKGVEQYF.

V gene TRBV1 combines with J gene TRBJ2-4; the DNA was not used to check the table's D call, TRBD2. TRBV1 is shown as a pseudogene. The CDR3 is 17 amino acids. This CDR3 reads CTSSQDGTGGGRNIQYF. The CDR3 DNA is TGCACCAGCAGCCAAGATGGTACCGGGGGGGGGCGAAACATTCAGTACTTC.

This sequence joins TRBV6-5 and TRBJ1-3, with unresolved D. V lost 10 bases to trimming and J lost 6 bases, with 4 bases between them. The CDR3 loop spans 9 amino acids. CDR1 MNHEY and CDR2 SVGAGI come from the germline V gene. CDR3 DNA sequence: TGTGCCATCGAAAACACCATATATTTT. Translating it yields CAIENTIYF.

The chain recombines TRBV2 with TRBJ1-2; 10 bases are a match to TRBD1. Germline V CDR1 and CDR2: SNHLY, FYNNEI. V lost 6 bases, J lost 8 bases, and 6 bases stayed unmatched. The CDR3 covers 13 residues. The CDR3 bases are TGTGCCAGCAGCGGCCGGACAGGGGGAGGCTACACCTTC. Protein: CASSGRTGGGYTF.